The clone carrying this T cell receptor beta chain has more than one count but fewer than ten. Here immunoSEQ multiplex PCR was the method, and the copy in TCRdb shows in-frame clones only, minus some. Of 140,000 or so clones listed, 81% are singletons. Germline CDR1 and CDR2: SGHRS and YFSETQ. V gave up 5 bases and J gave up 7 bases, with 13 bases separating them. This CDR3 has 12 amino acids. The sample comes from a study of blood T cell repertoires in COVID-19. The chain links TRBV5-1 to TRBJ2-7; D perhaps matches TRBD2 (5 bases). This clonotype originated in a human donor in a cohort sampled during active COVID-19. Sequencing was performed on peripheral blood. CDR3 DNA sequence: TGCGCCAGCAGTGAGGGCCTCCGGGAGCAGTACTTC. It is translated as CASSEGLREQYF.